This T cell receptor (beta chain) was found in a study of shared clonotypes between healthy human individuals. Deep-level assay runs were performed. Sequencing was performed with immunoSEQ multiplex PCR; in TCRdb, only in-frame clones are kept and a portion is missing. The data contain about 680,000 clones, about 90% of them singletons. The length of the CDR3 is 16 residues. Germline V gene data show CDR1 as LNHDA and CDR2 as SQIVND (reference sequence). J lost 2 bases, V lost 5 bases, and 10 bases had no gene match. CD8 cells regarded as naive lacked CD45RO, were positively chosen for CCR7, and omitted terminally differentiated effector memory CD45RA+ cells. This clone was found a few times. Its antigen is not identified. Notes on the study in general: A generally larger estimated richness was seen in naive subsets than in memory subsets.

Sequenced material: naive CD8+ T cells sorted from blood. The rearrangement uses TRBV19 and TRBJ2-3; 7 bases fit TRBD2. The receptor comes from a man aged 25 to 40 in good health. The CDR3 DNA reads TGTGCCAGTAGTGCGGCCCTAGCGGTAAACACAGATACGCAGTATTTT. Protein product: CASSAALAVNTDTQYF.